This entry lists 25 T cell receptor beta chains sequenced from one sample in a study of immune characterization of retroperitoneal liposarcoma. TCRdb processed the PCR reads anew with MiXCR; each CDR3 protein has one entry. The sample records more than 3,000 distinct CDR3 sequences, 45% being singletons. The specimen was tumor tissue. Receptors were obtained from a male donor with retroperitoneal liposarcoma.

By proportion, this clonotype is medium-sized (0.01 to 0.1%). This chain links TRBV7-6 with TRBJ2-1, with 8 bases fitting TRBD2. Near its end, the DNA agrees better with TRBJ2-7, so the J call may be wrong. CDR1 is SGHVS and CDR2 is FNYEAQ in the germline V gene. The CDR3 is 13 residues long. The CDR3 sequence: CASSPGGVDEQYF. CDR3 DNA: TGTGCCAGCAGCCCGGGGGGGGTTGACGAGCAGTACTTC.

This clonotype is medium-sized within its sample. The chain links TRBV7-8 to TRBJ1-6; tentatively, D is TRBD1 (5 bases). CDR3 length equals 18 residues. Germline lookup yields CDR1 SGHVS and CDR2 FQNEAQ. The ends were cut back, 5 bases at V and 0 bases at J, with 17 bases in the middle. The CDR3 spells CASSGSTVLSSYNSPLHF. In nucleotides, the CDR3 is TGTGCCAGCAGCGGATCGACAGTCCTGAGCTCCTATAATTCACCCCTCCACTTT.

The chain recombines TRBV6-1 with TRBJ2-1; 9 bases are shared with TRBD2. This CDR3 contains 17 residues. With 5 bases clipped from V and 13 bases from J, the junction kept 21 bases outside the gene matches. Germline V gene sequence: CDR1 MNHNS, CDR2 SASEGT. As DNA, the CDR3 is TGTGCCAGCAGTTCCACCCTGGCGGGAGGGCGACGAGAGACCCAGTTCTTC. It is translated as CASSSTLAGGRRETQFF.

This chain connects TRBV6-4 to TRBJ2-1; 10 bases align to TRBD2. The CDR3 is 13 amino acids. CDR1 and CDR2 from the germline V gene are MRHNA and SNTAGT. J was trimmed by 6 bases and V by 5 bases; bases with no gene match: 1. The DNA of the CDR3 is TGTGCCAGCAGTAGCGGGGGGGCCAATGAGCAGTTCTTC. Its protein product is CASSSGGANEQFF.

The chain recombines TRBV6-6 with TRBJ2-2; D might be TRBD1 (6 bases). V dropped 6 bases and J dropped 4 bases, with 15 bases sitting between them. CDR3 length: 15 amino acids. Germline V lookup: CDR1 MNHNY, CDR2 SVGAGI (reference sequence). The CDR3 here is CASRKGQTVTGELFF. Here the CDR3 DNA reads TGTGCCAGCAGGAAAGGACAGACTGTCACCGGGGAGCTGTTTTTT.

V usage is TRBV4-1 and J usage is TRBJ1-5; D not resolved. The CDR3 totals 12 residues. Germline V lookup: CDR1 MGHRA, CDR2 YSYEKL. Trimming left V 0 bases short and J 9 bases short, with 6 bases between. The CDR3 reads CASSQDPGPQHF. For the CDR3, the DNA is TGCGCCAGCAGCCAAGATCCTGGGCCCCAGCATTTT.

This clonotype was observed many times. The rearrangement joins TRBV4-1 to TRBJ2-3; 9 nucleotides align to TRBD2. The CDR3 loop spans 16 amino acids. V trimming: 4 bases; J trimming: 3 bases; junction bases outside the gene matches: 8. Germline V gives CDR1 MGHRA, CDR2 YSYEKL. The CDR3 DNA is TGCGCCAGCAGCCCCATTCCTAGCGGGACTACAGATACGCAGTATTTT. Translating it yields CASSPIPSGTTDTQYF.

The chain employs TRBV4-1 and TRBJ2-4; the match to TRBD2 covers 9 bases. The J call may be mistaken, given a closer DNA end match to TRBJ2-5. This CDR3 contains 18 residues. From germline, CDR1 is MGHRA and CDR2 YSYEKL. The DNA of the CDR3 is TGCGCCAGCAGCCAAGATCTGGGTAGCGGGGGCCCTTGGGAGACCCAGTACTTC. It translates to CASSQDLGSGGPWETQYF.

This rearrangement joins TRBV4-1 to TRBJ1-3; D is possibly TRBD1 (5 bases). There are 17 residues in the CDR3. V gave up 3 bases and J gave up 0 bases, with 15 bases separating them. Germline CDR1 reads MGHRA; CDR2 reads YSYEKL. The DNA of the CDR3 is TGCGCCAGCAGCCAGGGGTGGGACTTTAGCTCTGGAAACACCATATATTTT. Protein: CASSQGWDFSSGNTIYF.

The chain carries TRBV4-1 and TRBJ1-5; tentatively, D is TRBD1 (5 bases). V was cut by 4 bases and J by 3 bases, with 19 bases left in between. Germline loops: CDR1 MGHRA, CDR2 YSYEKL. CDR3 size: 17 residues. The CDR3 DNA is TGCGCCAGCAGCCGAACCGGAAGGGGAGCCACCAATCAGCCCCAGCATTTT. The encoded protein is CASSRTGRGATNQPQHF.

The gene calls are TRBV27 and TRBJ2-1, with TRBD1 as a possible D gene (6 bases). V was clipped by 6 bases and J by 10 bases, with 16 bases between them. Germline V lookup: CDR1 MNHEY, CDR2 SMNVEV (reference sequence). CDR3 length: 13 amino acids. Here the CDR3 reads CASSLPGEREQFF. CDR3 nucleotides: TGTGCCAGCAGCCTACCAGGGGAACGCGAGCAGTTCTTC.

DNA of the CDR3: TGTGCCAGCAGCTGGAGCGGGACCAGGGCCTACGAGCAGTACTTC. Protein: CASSWSGTRAYEQYF. V is TRBV12-3 or TRBV12-4 and J is TRBJ2-7, with 7 bases fitting TRBD2. With V trimmed by 6 bases and J by 2 bases, 10 bases remained unmatched. The CDR3 runs to 15 residues.

Here the CDR3 reads CASSLVAGGRDTQYF. The CDR3 nucleotides read TGTGCCAGCAGCTTGGTGGCGGGAGGGCGAGATACGCAGTATTTT. The rearrangement uses TRBV5-4 and TRBJ2-3, with 9 nucleotides matching TRBD2. Per germline, CDR1 SGHNT and CDR2 YYREEE (reference sequence). This CDR3 is 15 amino acids long. V lost 0 bases to trimming and J lost 5 bases; unmatched junction nucleotides: 4.

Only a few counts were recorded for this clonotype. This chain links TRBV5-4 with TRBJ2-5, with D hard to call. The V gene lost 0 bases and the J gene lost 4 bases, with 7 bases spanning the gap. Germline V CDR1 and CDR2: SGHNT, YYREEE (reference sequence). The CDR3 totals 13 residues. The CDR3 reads CASSLAGGETQYF. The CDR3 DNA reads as TGTGCCAGCAGCTTGGCGGGCGGAGAGACCCAGTACTTC.

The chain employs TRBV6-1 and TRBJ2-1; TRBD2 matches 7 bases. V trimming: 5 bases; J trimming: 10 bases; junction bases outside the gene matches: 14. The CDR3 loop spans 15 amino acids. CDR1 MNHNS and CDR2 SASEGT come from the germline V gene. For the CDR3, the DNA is TGTGCCAGCAGTCCTGGTGGGGGGGGAGTGCACGAGCAGTTCTTC. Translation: CASSPGGGGVHEQFF.

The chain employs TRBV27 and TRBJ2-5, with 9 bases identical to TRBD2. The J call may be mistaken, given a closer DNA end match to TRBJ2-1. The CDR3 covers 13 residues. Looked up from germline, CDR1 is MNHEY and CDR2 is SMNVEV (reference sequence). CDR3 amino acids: CASSQGLASEQFF. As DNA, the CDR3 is TGTGCCAGCAGTCAGGGACTAGCTAGCGAGCAGTTCTTC.

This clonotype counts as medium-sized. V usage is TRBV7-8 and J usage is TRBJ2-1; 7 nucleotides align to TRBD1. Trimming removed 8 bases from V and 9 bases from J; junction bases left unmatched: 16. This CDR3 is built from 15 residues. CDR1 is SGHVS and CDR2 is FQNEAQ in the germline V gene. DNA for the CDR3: TGTGCCAGCCGAGGCGGTAGACAGGGATCGGTTGAGCAGTTCTTC. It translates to CASRGGRQGSVEQFF.

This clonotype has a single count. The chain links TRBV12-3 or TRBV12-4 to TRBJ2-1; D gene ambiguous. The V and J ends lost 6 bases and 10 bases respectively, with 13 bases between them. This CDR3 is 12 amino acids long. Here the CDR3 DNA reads TGTGCCAGCAGATCCCCAGTTGGGGAGCAGTTCTTC. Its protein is CASRSPVGEQFF.

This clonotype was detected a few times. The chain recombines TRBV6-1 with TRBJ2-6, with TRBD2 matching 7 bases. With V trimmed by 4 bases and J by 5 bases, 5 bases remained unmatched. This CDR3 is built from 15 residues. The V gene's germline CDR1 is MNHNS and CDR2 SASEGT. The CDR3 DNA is TGTGCCAGCAGTGGTTTAGCGGGCCGGGCCAACGTCCTGACTTTC. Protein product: CASSGLAGRANVLTF.

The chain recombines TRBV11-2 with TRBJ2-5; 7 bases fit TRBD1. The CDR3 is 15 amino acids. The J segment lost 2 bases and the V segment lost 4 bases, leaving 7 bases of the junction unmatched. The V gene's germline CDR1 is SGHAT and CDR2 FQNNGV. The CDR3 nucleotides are TGTGCCAGCAGCTCCACAGGGGCTCAACAAGAGACCCAGTACTTC. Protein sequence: CASSSTGAQQETQYF.

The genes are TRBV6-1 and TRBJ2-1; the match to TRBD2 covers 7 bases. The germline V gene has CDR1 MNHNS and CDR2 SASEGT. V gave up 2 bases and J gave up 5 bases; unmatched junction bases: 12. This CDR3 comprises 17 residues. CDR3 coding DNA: TGTGCCAGCAGTGAATCGTTTCCGGGAGGACCCCACAATGAGCAGTTCTTC. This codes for CASSESFPGGPHNEQFF.

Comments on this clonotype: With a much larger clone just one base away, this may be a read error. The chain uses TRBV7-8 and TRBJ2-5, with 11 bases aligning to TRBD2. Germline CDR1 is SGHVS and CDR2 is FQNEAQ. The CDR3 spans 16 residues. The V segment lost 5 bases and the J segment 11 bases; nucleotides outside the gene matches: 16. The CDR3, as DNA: TGTGCCAGCAGCCCAGGACTAGCGGGCCTTCCGGATGAGCAGTACTTC. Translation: CASSPGLAGLPDEQYF.

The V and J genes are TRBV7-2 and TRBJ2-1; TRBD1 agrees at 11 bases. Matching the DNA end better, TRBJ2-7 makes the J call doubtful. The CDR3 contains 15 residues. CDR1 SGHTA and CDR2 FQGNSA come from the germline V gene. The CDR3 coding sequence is TGTGCCAGCAGCTTTGGGACAGGGGGTCCCTACGAGCAGTACTTC. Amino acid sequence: CASSFGTGGPYEQYF.

The DNA for the CDR3 is TGTGCCAGCAGTGAAGCGCACGGGGGCAATGAAAAACTGTTTTTT. Amino acids: CASSEAHGGNEKLFF. The V gene is TRBV6-1, the J gene TRBJ1-4; D is possibly TRBD1 (6 bases). CDR3 length: 15 residues. Per germline, CDR1 MNHNS and CDR2 SASEGT. V lost 0 bases, J lost 5 bases, and 10 bases lay in between.

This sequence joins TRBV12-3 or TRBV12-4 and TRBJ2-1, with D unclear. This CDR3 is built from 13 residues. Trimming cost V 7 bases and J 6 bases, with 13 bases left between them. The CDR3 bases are TGTGCCAGCAAGAGAGGTCCTCTCAATGAGCAGTTCTTC. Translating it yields CASKRGPLNEQFF.